Listed below are T cell receptor beta chains from one sample, sequenced in a study of cytotoxic CD8 clonotypes in ibrutinib-treated CLL. The data were produced by immunoSEQ multiplex PCR, yet TCRdb's version contains in-frame clones alone and is incomplete. Counted here are 30,000 to 40,000 clones, 71% occurring once; the ten biggest clones make up 16%. The material was PBMCs, obtained at disease progression, from a patient treated with ibrutinib. The receptors derive from a human donor with chronic lymphocytic leukemia. Each CDR3 is given with its conserved first and last residue. The D gene is left open where the match is weak. Clone size is shown for a subset of rows, as once, few, many or a class of expanded clone.

clone size	D gene	V gene	J gene	CDR3 protein	CDR3 DNA
few	-	TRBV11-2	TRBJ2-3	CASSSAGGLDTQYF	TGTGCCAGCAGCTCGGCGGGCGGTTTAGATACGCAGTATTTT
-	TRBD1	TRBV18	TRBJ1-2	CASSPPDRAYGYTF	TGTGCCAGCTCACCTCCGGACAGGGCTTATGGCTACACCTTC
-	-	TRBV29-1	TRBJ1-1	CSAYAGGLTEAFF	TGCAGCGCCTACGCGGGGGGGCTCACTGAAGCTTTCTTT
-	-	TRBV10-2	TRBJ2-6	CASSDGAPGANVLTF	TGCGCCAGCAGTGATGGAGCGCCGGGGGCCAACGTCCTGACTTTC
-	-	TRBV9	TRBJ2-5	CASSPRGGRQETQYF	TGTGCCAGCAGCCCCCGTGGAGGGAGACAAGAGACCCAGTACTTC
few	-	TRBV7-2	TRBJ2-3	CASSSTRTDTQYF	TGTGCCAGCAGCTCCACCCGCACAGATACGCAGTATTTT
few	TRBD1	TRBV27	TRBJ2-7	CASSWGGQGKYEQYF	TGTGCCAGCAGTTGGGGGGGACAGGGAAAATACGAGCAGTACTTC
-	-	TRBV5-5	TRBJ1-2	CASNYLLDSPGYTF	TGTGCCAGCAACTACCTCCTGGACAGCCCTGGCTACACCTTC
-	-	TRBV11-3	TRBJ2-2	CASSLRRGEGSTGELFF	TGTGCCAGCAGCCTCCGCCGAGGGGAAGGGAGCACCGGGGAGCTGTTTTTT
-	-	TRBV9	TRBJ1-6	CASSVGPENSPLHF	TGTGCCAGCAGCGTAGGACCCGAGAATTCACCCCTCCACTTT
few	-	TRBV13	TRBJ1-1	CASRRLNTEAFF	TGTGCCAGCCGTAGGCTGAACACTGAAGCTTTCTTT
-	-	TRBV14	TRBJ2-3	CASSGGQITDTQYF	TGTGCCAGCAGCGGTGGACAGATCACAGATACGCAGTATTTT
-	TRBD1	TRBV7-9	TRBJ2-1	CASSLRDSYNEQFF	TGTGCCAGCAGCCTCCGGGACAGCTACAATGAGCAGTTCTTC
once	-	TRBV6-6	TRBJ1-2	CASSYSTGLYGYTF	TGTGCCAGCAGTTACTCGACCGGACTCTATGGCTACACCTTC
few	-	TRBV6-1	TRBJ1-3	CASSDWGTPIPGNTIYF	TGTGCCAGCAGTGATTGGGGGACACCGATCCCTGGAAACACCATATATTTT
once	-	TRBV5-1	TRBJ2-2	CASSEKHTGELFF	TGCGCCAGCAGTGAAAAGCACACCGGGGAGCTGTTTTTT
once	-	TRBV5-1	TRBJ1-2	CASSLAQAYGYTF	TGCGCCAGCAGCTTGGCCCAGGCTTATGGCTACACCTTC
few	-	TRBV4-1	TRBJ2-2	CATRRGGIVGELFF	TGCGCCACCAGAAGGGGGGGCATAGTCGGGGAGCTGTTTTTT
few	-	TRBV6-1	TRBJ1-2	CASSLRAYGYTF	TGTGCCAGCAGCCTCAGGGCCTATGGCTACACCTTC
-	-	TRBV7-9	TRBJ1-5	CASSLGAGGQPQHF	TGTGCCAGCAGCTTGGGGGCCGGGGGTCAGCCCCAGCATTTT
-	TRBD1	TRBV11-2	TRBJ1-2	CASSLGTGGAYGYTF	TGTGCCAGCAGCTTAGGGACAGGGGGTGCCTATGGCTACACCTTC
few	TRBD1	TRBV29-1	TRBJ2-7	CSVGGPGQGAGEQYF	TGCAGCGTTGGGGGACCGGGACAGGGGGCGGGAGAGCAGTACTTC
-	-	TRBV29-1	TRBJ1-1	CSVVAAINTEAFF	TGCAGCGTTGTTGCAGCCATCAACACTGAAGCTTTCTTT
-	TRBD1	TRBV19	TRBJ2-7	CASSLWDSGEQYF	TGTGCCAGTAGTTTATGGGACAGCGGCGAGCAGTACTTC
-	-	TRBV6-5	TRBJ1-2	CASRPLGGGYTF	TGTGCCAGCAGACCCCTCGGAGGCGGCTACACCTTC
-	TRBD1	TRBV5-8	TRBJ1-6	CASRLPGQGGRSPLHF	TGTGCCAGCAGATTGCCGGGACAGGGAGGCAGGTCACCCCTCCACTTT
-	TRBD2	TRBV5-8	TRBJ2-2	CASRPRGGELFF	TGTGCCAGCAGGCCTCGGGGGGGAGAGCTGTTTTTT
-	-	TRBV6-1	TRBJ1-1	CASTSDTEAFF	TGTGCCAGCACCTCTGACACTGAAGCTTTCTTT
few	-	TRBV19	TRBJ1-5	CASRSGNSNQPQHF	TGTGCCAGTAGGTCCGGAAATAGCAATCAGCCCCAGCATTTT
few	TRBD1	TRBV19	TRBJ1-6	CASSMEEGAPDNSPLHF	TGTGCCAGTAGTATGGAAGAGGGGGCTCCGGATAATTCACCCCTCCACTTT
-	-	TRBV19	TRBJ1-5	CASRGRPGGNQPQHF	TGTGCCAGTAGGGGCAGGCCGGGAGGCAATCAGCCCCAGCATTTT
-	TRBD2	TRBV2	TRBJ2-1	CASNWRGGRDEQFF	TGTGCCAGCAACTGGCGGGGGGGCCGAGATGAGCAGTTCTTC
-	-	TRBV5-6	TRBJ1-6	CASSLRLSPLHF	TGTGCCAGCAGCTTGAGACTTTCACCCCTCCACTTT
-	-	TRBV19	TRBJ2-3	CASSPGSTDTQYF	TGTGCCAGTAGCCCTGGGTCCACAGATACGCAGTATTTT
-	-	TRBV5-1	TRBJ2-3	CASSLVRFAVVTDTQYF	TGCGCCAGCAGCTTGGTCCGGTTTGCGGTGGTGACAGATACGCAGTATTTT
-	-	TRBV9	TRBJ2-3	CASSPDLTDTQYF	TGTGCCAGCAGCCCGGACCTCACAGATACGCAGTATTTT
-	-	TRBV6-1	TRBJ1-5	CASTPTWVNNQPQHF	TGTGCCAGCACCCCGACCTGGGTGAATAATCAGCCCCAGCATTTT
-	-	TRBV5-1	TRBJ2-5	CASSDQETQYF	TGCGCCAGCAGCGACCAAGAGACCCAGTACTTC
-	-	TRBV10-1	TRBJ2-2	CASSVSTGELFF	TGCGCCAGCAGTGTTAGCACCGGGGAGCTGTTTTTT
-	TRBD1	TRBV2	TRBJ2-7	CASRVGQPYEQYF	TGTGCCAGCAGGGTGGGACAGCCCTACGAGCAGTACTTC
-	-	TRBV10-3	TRBJ2-1	CAISTSPSSYNEQFF	TGTGCCATCAGCACTAGCCCCAGCTCCTACAATGAGCAGTTCTTC
-	TRBD1	TRBV4-1	TRBJ1-5	CASSLTQGGRGNQPQHF	TGCGCCAGCAGCCTCACCCAGGGGGGGAGAGGCAATCAGCCCCAGCATTTT
medium-sized	TRBD1	TRBV6-5	TRBJ1-2	CASTDRVGGYTF	TGTGCCAGCACCGACAGGGTCGGCGGCTACACCTTC
large	-	TRBV5-1	TRBJ2-3	CASTLDGGTDTQYF	TGCGCCAGCACGCTTGATGGGGGCACAGATACGCAGTATTTT
-	TRBD1	TRBV6-1	TRBJ1-2	CASSLQGRDYGYTF	TGTGCCAGCAGTTTACAGGGGAGGGACTATGGCTACACCTTC
-	-	TRBV4-1	TRBJ2-3	CASSQDEGGFTDTQYF	TGCGCCAGCAGCCAAGATGAGGGGGGCTTCACAGATACGCAGTATTTT
-	-	TRBV12-5	TRBJ2-1	CASEGGDEQFF	TGTGCTAGTGAGGGTGGGGATGAGCAGTTCTTC
-	-	TRBV9	TRBJ2-1	CASSVTGGNEQFF	TGTGCCAGCAGCGTAACCGGGGGCAATGAGCAGTTCTTC
-	TRBD1	TRBV7-9	TRBJ2-1	CASTAIDRALNNEQFF	TGTGCCAGCACCGCTATTGACAGGGCCCTAAACAATGAGCAGTTCTTC
-	-	TRBV18	TRBJ2-3	CASSAPSTDTQYF	TGTGCCAGCTCAGCCCCTAGCACAGATACGCAGTATTTT
-	-	TRBV11-2	TRBJ2-7	CASSPAAFPVGHEQYF	TGTGCCAGCAGCCCGGCAGCGTTTCCAGTAGGCCACGAGCAGTACTTC
-	-	TRBV29-1	TRBJ1-1	CSGRGTEAFF	TGCAGCGGGCGGGGCACTGAAGCTTTCTTT
-	-	TRBV5-8	TRBJ1-6	CASSPTINSPLHF	TGTGCCAGCAGCCCGACTATTAATTCACCCCTCCACTTT
-	-	TRBV2	TRBJ2-1	CAGGRGARDEQFF	TGTGCCGGGGGTCGGGGGGCCAGGGATGAGCAGTTCTTC
-	TRBD1	TRBV6-5	TRBJ1-6	CASKQTGGDNSPLHF	TGTGCCAGCAAACAGACAGGGGGCGATAATTCACCCCTCCACTTT
-	-	TRBV5-1	TRBJ1-1	CASSATVNTEAFF	TGCGCCAGCAGCGCCACAGTGAACACTGAAGCTTTCTTT
-	-	TRBV27	TRBJ1-2	CASSFGSRDGTRNYGYTF	TGTGCCAGCAGTTTTGGTTCCCGGGACGGAACTAGGAACTATGGCTACACCTTC
-	-	TRBV6-5	TRBJ1-2	CASRGLMEGYTF	TGTGCCAGCAGGGGGCTAATGGAAGGCTACACCTTC
-	-	TRBV7-2	TRBJ1-4	CASSLGARAATNEKLFF	TGTGCCAGCAGCTTAGGAGCGAGGGCTGCAACTAATGAAAAACTGTTTTTT